This TCR beta chain was recorded in a study of cytomegalovirus exposure and HLA in healthy donors. The wider study: In a previous analysis, around 110 million unique TCR beta sequences were found from 150 million to 200 million T cells.

V was clipped by 3 bases and J by 8 bases, with 10 bases between them. Germline V CDR1 and CDR2: SGHTA, FQGNSA. The CDR3 extends over 13 amino acids. Primers: 60 Vbeta forward and 13 Jbeta reverse. Method: immunoSEQ multiplex PCR; TCRdb's copy keeps in-frame clones and lacks some. The sample lists roughly 120,000 clones, 73% occurring once. This clone has just a few counts. The sample consisted of PBMCs. This sequence originates from a man aged 40-50 years in good health and CMV-seronegative. This chain links TRBV7-2 with TRBJ1-4, with no clear D. The CDR3 here is CASSLRVGEKLFF. CDR3 in DNA: TGTGCCAGCAGCTTGCGGGTCGGGGAAAAACTGTTTTTT.